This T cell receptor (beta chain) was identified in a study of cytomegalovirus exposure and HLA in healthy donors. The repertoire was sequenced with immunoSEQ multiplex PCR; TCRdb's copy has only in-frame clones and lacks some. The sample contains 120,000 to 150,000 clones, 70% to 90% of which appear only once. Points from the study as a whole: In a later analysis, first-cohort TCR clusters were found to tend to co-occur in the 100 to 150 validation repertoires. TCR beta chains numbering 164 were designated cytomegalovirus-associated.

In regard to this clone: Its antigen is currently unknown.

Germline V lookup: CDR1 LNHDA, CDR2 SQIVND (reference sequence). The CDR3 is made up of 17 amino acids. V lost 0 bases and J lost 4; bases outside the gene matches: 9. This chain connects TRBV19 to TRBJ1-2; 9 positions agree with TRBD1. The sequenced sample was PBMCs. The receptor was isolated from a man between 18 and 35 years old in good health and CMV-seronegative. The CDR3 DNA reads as TGTGCCAGTAGTATAGATCTGGGGACAGGGAGGTCCTATGGCTACACCTTC. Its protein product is CASSIDLGTGRSYGYTF.